This entry concerns a single TCR beta chain. CDR3 length: 21 residues. Germline CDR1 reads MDHEN; CDR2 reads SYDVKM. V lost 1 base and J lost 6; bases outside the gene matches: 17. The authors' processing: Reference gene primer amplification gave estimated nucleated cell counts. Method: immunoSEQ multiplex PCR; TCRdb's copy keeps in-frame clones and lacks some. V and J calls and clone size are given by that table; D and trimming were obtained from the DNA. The table records 130,000 to 150,000 clones, 88% of them present only once. The entry originates in a study of blood T cell repertoires in COVID-19. For the study at large: Acute and convalescent COVID-19 samples came from the United States, Italy and Spain.

Residents of 24 US areas, aged roughly 18 to 89 years, made up the participants. The source is a woman aged 25 to 39 with acute COVID-19. This sequence joins TRBV28 and TRBJ2-1; 14 nucleotides match TRBD2. The sample comprised PBMCs or T cells enriched from blood (not recorded which). The CDR3 region has the DNA TGTGCCAGCAGTTTATATTGGGATAAGACTAGCGGGAGGGCCGACGTCAATGAGCAGTTCTTC. The encoded protein is CASSLYWDKTSGRADVNEQFF.